This entry lists 26 T cell receptor beta chains sequenced from one sample in a study of T cell responses to AZD1222 COVID-19 vaccine. Data came from immunoSEQ multiplex PCR; TCRdb stores just in-frame clones and leaves some out. The sample holds over 100,000 clones, around 83% seen once. The material was peripheral blood, obtained on day 0 of AZD1222 vaccination. These receptor sequences come from an adult in good health.

The rearrangement joins TRBV12-3 or TRBV12-4 to TRBJ2-5; D unresolved. The CDR3 consists of 13 residues. Between the trimmed V and J ends, which lost 6 bases and 1 base, there was a span of 9 bases. The CDR3: CASRLQIQETQYF. The CDR3 DNA sequence: TGTGCCAGCAGACTACAGATCCAAGAGACCCAGTACTTC.

The chain employs TRBV9 and TRBJ1-6, with D hard to call. The V end lost 0 bases, the J end lost 9 bases, and 10 bases lay between the germline ends. The CDR3 is 14 residues long. The V gene's germline CDR1 is SGDLS and CDR2 YYNGEE. The CDR3 spells CASSVVGVGSPLHF. The CDR3, as DNA: TGTGCCAGCAGCGTAGTTGGGGTCGGTTCACCCCTCCACTTT.

The chain carries TRBV7-9 and TRBJ2-5; D gene uncertain. The CDR3 consists of 14 residues. Trimming removed 1 base at V and 4 bases at J, with 10 bases between. CDR1 SEHNR and CDR2 FQNEAQ come from the germline V gene (reference sequence). The CDR3 region is CASSLVLMGETQYF. The CDR3 nucleotides read TGTGCCAGCAGCTTAGTCCTAATGGGAGAGACCCAGTACTTC.

This clone occurred once. The CDR3 sequence is CASSDTLQSSYNSPLHF. CDR3 bases: TGTGCCAGCAGCGACACCCTACAGAGCTCCTATAATTCACCCCTCCACTTT. The rearrangement joins TRBV5-4 to TRBJ1-6; no clear D gene. This CDR3 is built from 17 residues. V was shortened by 4 bases and J by 0 bases, with 14 bases between the two germline ends. Germline V gene lookup returns CDR1 SGHNT and CDR2 YYREEE (reference sequence).

The chain recombines TRBV12-3 or TRBV12-4 with TRBJ2-7; possible D gene TRBD1, 5 bases. CDR3 length equals 12 residues. Trimming removed 6 bases from V and 5 bases from J, with 11 bases in between. In nucleotides, the CDR3 is TGTGCCAGCAGGGAAACAGGACACGAGCAGTACTTC. Residues: CASRETGHEQYF.

In this sample, this clone turned up a few times. The V and J genes are TRBV27 and TRBJ1-4; D perhaps matches TRBD1 (6 bases). V lost 4 bases to trimming and J lost 8 bases, with 17 bases between them. Germline V CDR1 and CDR2: MNHEY, SMNVEV (reference sequence). This CDR3 comprises 15 residues. CDR3 DNA sequence: TGTGCCAGCAGTTCCCACCGGCAGGGGCGGGAAAAACTGTTTTTT. It codes for CASSSHRQGREKLFF.

The V and J genes are TRBV2 and TRBJ2-7; the match to TRBD1 covers 8 bases. Germline-derived CDR1 and CDR2 are SNHLY and FYNNEI. The CDR3 loop spans 17 amino acids. The V segment lost 7 bases and the J segment 0 bases; nucleotides outside the gene matches: 14. The chain's CDR3 is CASTNPGQATHSYEQYF. CDR3 in DNA: TGTGCCAGCACTAATCCGGGACAGGCTACCCACTCCTACGAGCAGTACTTC.

This clone appeared once. This chain links TRBV27 with TRBJ1-1, with D maybe TRBD1 (6 bases). This CDR3 has 12 residues. Germline V gene lookup returns CDR1 MNHEY and CDR2 SMNVEV (reference sequence). Trimming stripped 5 bases from V and 6 bases from J, with 10 bases between. The CDR3 is CASSNRAAEAFF. CDR3 sequence (DNA): TGTGCCAGCAGTAACAGGGCGGCTGAAGCTTTCTTT.

The chain carries TRBV5-1 and TRBJ1-6, with D uncertain. Per germline, CDR1 SGHRS and CDR2 YFSETQ. This CDR3 has 16 amino acids. Trimming removed 3 bases from V and 10 bases from J, with 20 bases in between. The CDR3 coding sequence is TGCGCCAGCAGCTCGATTGGACCAAGAGGGTTCTCACCCCTCCACTTT. Its protein is CASSSIGPRGFSPLHF. Looking up the rest from reference TRBV5-1 and TRBJ1-6 gives the full variable domain: KAGVTQTPRYLIKTRGQQVTLSCSPISGHRSVSWYQQTPGQGLQFLFEYFSETQRNKGNFPGRFSGRQFSNSRSEMNVSTLELGDSALYLCASSSIGPRGFSPLHFGNGTRLTVT.

The gene calls are TRBV7-3 and TRBJ1-2; D gene uncertain. The CDR3 extends over 13 amino acids. The V gene's germline CDR1 is SGHTA and CDR2 FQGTGA. V dropped 0 bases and J dropped 8 bases, with 10 bases sitting between them. CDR3 DNA sequence: TGTGCCAGCAGCTTAACTGGGGAAGGGGGCTACACCTTC. Its translation is CASSLTGEGGYTF.

The rearrangement links TRBV5-1 to TRBJ2-1, with TRBD2 matching 9 bases. V dropped 7 bases and J dropped 0; count of bases not matched to a gene: 8. Per germline, CDR1 SGHRS and CDR2 YFSETQ. This CDR3 has 16 residues. The CDR3 protein is CASRLAASSSYNEQFF. The DNA of the CDR3 is TGCGCCAGCCGACTAGCGGCAAGCAGCTCCTACAATGAGCAGTTCTTC.

The gene calls are TRBV7-6 and TRBJ2-7, with TRBD1 as a possible D gene (6 bases). The V and J ends lost 1 base and 5 bases respectively, with 24 bases between them. Germline lookup yields CDR1 SGHVS and CDR2 FNYEAQ. The CDR3 extends over 18 amino acids. The CDR3 loop reads CASSLEGRRGLEADEQYF. The CDR3 bases are TGTGCCAGCAGCTTAGAGGGTCGCAGGGGATTAGAGGCGGACGAGCAGTACTTC.

The chain carries TRBV9 and TRBJ1-2; TRBD1 matches at 8 bases. The CDR3 covers 15 residues. The germline V gene has CDR1 SGDLS and CDR2 YYNGEE. J was trimmed by 7 bases and V by 10 bases; bases with no gene match: 18. For the CDR3, the DNA is TGTGCCCGATGGGGCAAGGGACAGGCGGACTTTGGCTACACCTTC. Its translation: CARWGKGQADFGYTF. The whole variable domain, remainder taken from reference TRBV9 and TRBJ1-2, is DSGVTQTPKHLITATGQRVTLRCSPRSGDLSVYWYQQSLDQGLQFLIQYYNGEERAKGNILERFSAQQFPDLHSELNLSSLELGDSALYFCARWGKGQADFGYTFGSGTRLTVV.

The V call is TRBV30, the J call TRBJ1-2; the D gene is possibly TRBD1 (6 bases). CDR1 and CDR2 from the germline V gene are GTSNPN and SVGIG (reference sequence). The CDR3 covers 13 residues. The CDR3 sequence: CAGNRAVGYGYTF. Written as DNA, the CDR3 is TGTGCTGGGAACAGGGCGGTCGGCTATGGCTACACCTTC.

The chain carries TRBV2 and TRBJ2-1, with D possibly being TRBD1 or TRBD2 (5 bases each). Trimming took off 11 bases at V and 1 base at J, with 21 bases between the two ends. This CDR3 has 16 residues. Germline-derived CDR1 and CDR2 are SNHLY and FYNNEI. The CDR3: CADTLVGDESYNEQFF. The CDR3 DNA follows: TGTGCCGACACCTTAGTTGGGGACGAGTCCTACAATGAGCAGTTCTTC.

This chain uses TRBV28 with TRBJ1-1; D may be TRBD1 (5 bases). The CDR3 is 13 amino acids. Trimming stripped 8 bases from V and 5 bases from J, with 15 bases between. Germline V gives CDR1 MDHEN, CDR2 SYDVKM. Here the CDR3 reads CASFRGEGTEAFF. CDR3 bases: TGTGCCAGCTTTAGGGGAGAGGGAACTGAAGCTTTCTTT.

The chain recombines TRBV6-5 with TRBJ1-3, with D hard to call. Trimming pared 4 bases from V and 0 bases from J, leaving 10 bases between. CDR3 size: 15 residues. Germline V CDR1 and CDR2: MNHEY, SVGAGI. The CDR3 protein is CASSSPLSSGNTIYF. The CDR3 nucleotides are TGTGCCAGCAGTTCTCCTTTGAGCTCTGGAAACACCATATATTTT.

V is TRBV9 and J is TRBJ2-7; 9 bases are shared with TRBD2. CDR3 length equals 17 residues. Germline CDR1 and CDR2: SGDLS and YYNGEE. Trimming at V came to 0 bases and at J to 7 bases, leaving 14 bases not matched to a gene. The CDR3 loop is CASSVDGGGRAGGEQYF. The CDR3 DNA sequence: TGTGCCAGCAGCGTAGATGGTGGCGGGAGGGCCGGTGGAGAGCAGTACTTC.

As DNA, the CDR3 is TGCGCCAGCAGCCAGGAACCGGGACAGGGCTACGAGCAGTACTTC. As protein: CASSQEPGQGYEQYF. This chain joins TRBV4-1 and TRBJ2-7, with 9 bases lining up with TRBD1. Germline-derived CDR1 and CDR2 are MGHRA and YSYEKL. The CDR3 contains 15 residues. With V trimmed by 3 bases and J by 3 bases, 6 bases remained unmatched.

The chain joins TRBV6-5 to TRBJ2-7; D remains unclear. Germline lookup yields CDR1 MNHEY and CDR2 SVGAGI. This CDR3 comprises 14 residues. V gave up 1 base and J gave up 1 base, with 8 bases separating them. The CDR3 reads CASSYWAESYEQYF. The DNA of the CDR3 is TGTGCCAGCAGTTACTGGGCGGAGTCCTACGAGCAGTACTTC.

Points on this clone: One end of the junction is discordant with germline, which a read error may explain. The chain links TRBV5-4 to TRBJ2-3; possibly TRBD1 for D (5 bases). CDR1 and CDR2 (germline): SGHNT, YYREEE (reference sequence). The CDR3 has 13 residues. The CDR3 is CASSLASGADRNF. The CDR3 DNA follows: TGTGCCAGCAGCTTGGCGAGTGGGGCGGATCGGAATTTT.

V gene TRBV7-9 combines with J gene TRBJ2-7; 10 nucleotides match TRBD2. V lost 3 bases, J lost 4 bases, and 6 bases stayed unmatched. This CDR3 has 15 residues. Germline-derived CDR1 and CDR2 are SEHNR and FQNEAQ (reference sequence). Here the CDR3 reads CASSLASGRDYEQYF. The CDR3 DNA sequence: TGTGCCAGCAGCTTGGCTAGCGGGAGAGATTACGAGCAGTACTTC.

This rearrangement joins TRBV15 to TRBJ2-7; D unclear. The CDR3 has 14 amino acids. Germline-derived CDR1 and CDR2 are LNHNV and YYDKDF (reference sequence). Trimming cost V 1 base and J 3 bases, with 10 bases left between them. Here the CDR3 reads CATSRAGPNYEQYF. CDR3 sequence (DNA): TGTGCCACCAGCAGAGCTGGCCCTAACTACGAGCAGTACTTC. Drawing the rest from reference TRBV15 and TRBJ2-7, the complete variable domain is DAMVIQNPRYQVTQFGKPVTLSCSQTLNHNVMYWYQQKSSQAPKLLFHYYDKDFNNEADTPDNFQSRRPNTSFCFLDIRSPGLGDTAMYLCATSRAGPNYEQYFGPGTRLTVT.

This chain links TRBV7-9 with TRBJ1-1; D gene unclear. Trimming cost V 5 bases and J 9 bases, with 13 bases left between them. Germline CDR1 and CDR2: SEHNR and FQNEAQ (reference sequence). The CDR3 is 12 amino acids. CDR3 DNA: TGTGCCAGCAGCGCGGATTTCTTCCAAGCTTTCTTT. This codes for CASSADFFQAFF.

This sequence joins TRBV6-5 and TRBJ1-1; 8 bases agree with TRBD1. The CDR3 has 15 amino acids. With V trimmed by 5 bases and J by 2 bases, 7 bases remained unmatched. Germline CDR1 and CDR2: MNHEY and SVGAGI. This CDR3 is CASSQGASANTEAFF. In DNA form, the CDR3 reads TGTGCCAGCAGTCAGGGGGCGAGTGCCAACACTGAAGCTTTCTTT.

The chain links TRBV24-1 to TRBJ2-1; D is tentatively TRBD1 or TRBD2 (6 bases each). Germline CDR1 reads KGHDR; CDR2 reads SFDVKD. The length of the CDR3 is 15 residues. Trimming removed 2 bases from V and 9 bases from J, with 16 bases in between. DNA for the CDR3: TGTGCCACCAGTGATTCACCCCGCGGGACAATTGAGCAGTTCTTC. It translates to CATSDSPRGTIEQFF.